Each of the 13 T cell receptor beta chains below was sequenced from the same sample in a study of shared clonotypes between healthy human individuals. TCRdb's copy holds only in-frame clones and misses some; the assay was immunoSEQ multiplex PCR. This table has around 1 million clones, more than 75% appearing once. The sequencing input was memory CD4+ T cells sorted from blood. Subset denoted: CD45RA-negative fraction. The receptor set was obtained from a young man in good health.

The sample holds one count of this clone. The rearrangement links TRBV7-9 to TRBJ2-5, with D unclear. The CDR3 spans 13 residues. Germline V gene sequence: CDR1 SEHNR, CDR2 FQNEAQ (reference sequence). V was pared by 3 bases and J by 5 bases, with 10 bases between. CDR3 loop: CASSFGLWETQYF. CDR3 nucleotides: TGTGCCAGCAGCTTTGGGCTGTGGGAGACCCAGTACTTC.

In regard to this clone: Other DNA variants within this sample encode the same CDR3. J is TRBJ1-1 and V is TRBV19, with D tentatively TRBD1 (6 bases). Trimming removed 6 bases at V and 1 base at J, with 12 bases between. The CDR3 extends over 14 amino acids. The germline gives CDR1 LNHDA, CDR2 SQIVND (reference sequence). This chain's CDR3 is CASSRGQTNTEAFF. CDR3 in DNA: TGTGCCAGTAGCCGGGGGCAAACGAACACTGAAGCTTTCTTT.

The rearrangement uses TRBV4-2 and TRBJ2-2, with 9 bases that match TRBD2. The germline V gene encodes CDR1 LGHNA and CDR2 YNFKEQ. V shed 3 bases and J 6 bases; nucleotides not matched to a gene: 8. The CDR3 covers 16 residues. The CDR3 nucleotides are TGTGCCAGCAGCCAGGCCGGGACTAGCCCAGCCGGGGAGCTGTTTTTT. This translates into CASSQAGTSPAGELFF.

V usage is TRBV6-1 and J usage is TRBJ1-1, with D possibly being TRBD1 (6 bases). CDR3 length: 14 amino acids. From germline, CDR1 is MNHNS and CDR2 SASEGT. Deletions cut 7 bases from V and 0 bases from J, with 12 bases between. CDR3 nucleotide sequence: TGTGCCAGCAAACGCAGGGGCGTGAACACTGAAGCTTTCTTT. It codes for CASKRRGVNTEAFF.

The V gene is TRBV6-5, the J gene TRBJ2-2; no clear D gene. This CDR3 region has 12 residues. Trimming removed 2 bases from V and 7 bases from J, with 5 bases in between. Per the germline V gene, CDR1 is MNHEY and CDR2 is SVGAGI. For the CDR3, the DNA is TGTGCCAGCAGTTACCTGGACGGGGAGCTGTTTTTT. This encodes CASSYLDGELFF.

The rearrangement uses TRBV7-6 and TRBJ2-3, with TRBD2 identical over 11 bases. From germline, CDR1 is SGHVS and CDR2 FNYEAQ. This CDR3 is built from 16 residues. V dropped 4 bases and J dropped 4; count of bases not matched to a gene: 7. The CDR3 loop reads CASSSLAGGPADTQYF. In DNA, the CDR3 is TGTGCCAGCAGCTCATTAGCGGGGGGGCCGGCAGATACGCAGTATTTT.

The chain is built from TRBV13 and TRBJ1-5; a weak D match, TRBD1 (5 bases). Trimming took off 3 bases at V and 0 bases at J, with 15 bases between the two ends. The germline V gene encodes CDR1 PRHDT and CDR2 FYEKMQ (reference sequence). The CDR3 extends over 17 amino acids. CDR3 DNA sequence: TGTGCCAGCAGCTTTTCAGCAGGGAGTCTTAGCAATCAGCCCCAGCATTTT. It is translated as CASSFSAGSLSNQPQHF.

The chain employs TRBV25-1 and TRBJ1-4; D is undetermined. CDR1 and CDR2 from the germline V gene are MGHDK and SYGVNS. The CDR3 contains 15 residues. Trimming left V 5 bases short and J 5 bases short, with 15 bases between. CDR3 amino acids: CASSQMDVRNEKLFF. The CDR3 DNA is TGTGCCAGCAGTCAAATGGACGTCCGCAATGAAAAACTGTTTTTT.

The chain has TRBV4-1 and TRBJ2-4; 11 bases are a match to TRBD2. Germline assignment: CDR1 MGHRA and CDR2 YSYEKL. The CDR3 runs 20 residues. V trimming: 0 bases; J trimming: 0 bases; junction bases outside the gene matches: 10. The CDR3 DNA is TGCGCCAGCAGCCAAGAGCTCCCTAGCGGGGGGATTGGAGCCAAAAACATTCAGTACTTC. Translation: CASSQELPSGGIGAKNIQYF.

The CDR3 spells CASSNGREGGYTF. The CDR3 nucleotides are TGTGCCAGCAGCAACGGACGGGAAGGGGGCTACACCTTC. The rearrangement links TRBV6-5 to TRBJ1-2; unclear D gene. V lost 6 bases and J 8 bases, leaving 16 bases between the germline ends. The CDR3 runs 13 residues. Looked up from germline, CDR1 is MNHEY and CDR2 is SVGAGI.

With respect to this clone: Within the sample, other DNA sequences also encode this same CDR3. This chain uses TRBV6-1 with TRBJ2-1, with D perhaps assigned TRBD1 or TRBD2 (5 bases each). The length of the CDR3 is 13 residues. Between the trimmed V and J ends, which lost 5 bases and 4 bases, there was a span of 9 bases. The germline gives CDR1 MNHNS, CDR2 SASEGT. The CDR3 is CASSPGRYNEQFF. The CDR3 DNA sequence: TGTGCCAGCAGTCCGGGACGGTACAATGAGCAGTTCTTC.

The gene calls are TRBV28 and TRBJ1-4; D unresolved. Trimming took 5 bases from V and 7 from J, leaving 14 bases between them. Germline lookup yields CDR1 MDHEN and CDR2 SYDVKM. The CDR3 extends over 14 amino acids. CDR3 in amino acids: CASSKGLTAEKLFF. CDR3 nucleotide sequence: TGTGCCAGCAGTAAAGGATTAACAGCTGAAAAACTGTTTTTT.

The CDR3 nucleotides read TGTGCCAGCAGCGCACAGGGTGGGTGGAATCATGAGCAGTTCTTC. It encodes CASSAQGGWNHEQFF. The chain employs TRBV7-9 and TRBJ2-1, with TRBD1 as a possible D gene (6 bases). The CDR3 is 15 amino acids. V was cut by 5 bases and J by 8 bases, with 19 bases left in between. Germline assignment: CDR1 SEHNR and CDR2 FQNEAQ (reference sequence).